This entry features one T cell receptor beta chain sequence. Its specificity is not known. The CDR3 is made up of 13 amino acids. Germline V lookup: CDR1 SGDLS, CDR2 YYNGEE. V was trimmed by 4 bases and J by 7 bases, leaving 14 bases between them. These data are taken from a study of cytomegalovirus exposure and HLA in healthy donors. Study results and limitations: According to an earlier analysis, most TCR beta V segments yielded productive rearrangements about 87% or about 30% of the time. Cytomegalovirus association was assigned to about 150 TCR beta chains.

A multiplex PCR was run with 60 Vbeta primers and 13 Jbeta primers. Assay used: immunoSEQ multiplex PCR; TCRdb lists only in-frame clones, some missing. The sample has 120,000 or so clones, 8.5% to 9% seen once; the top ten hold approximately 6.4%. Sequencing input: PBMCs. This rearrangement joins TRBV9 to TRBJ1-2; D is possibly TRBD1 (5 bases). The receptor comes from a woman between 40 and 50 years old in good health and CMV-seropositive. The CDR3 spells CASSPLGGGGYTF. CDR3 DNA sequence: TGTGCCAGCAGCCCCTTGGGGGGGGGTGGCTACACCTTC.